Sequencing of this TCR beta chain was carried out in a study of blood T cell repertoires in COVID-19. Original methodology: Estimation of nucleated cell counts was performed using reference gene primer amplification. Clones were sequenced by immunoSEQ multiplex PCR, and TCRdb holds only the in-frame ones, with some missing. V and J calls and clone size are copied from that table; D and trimming were computed from the DNA. This sample has roughly 26,000 clones, with around 86% found just once. The sequenced sample was peripheral blood. The clonotype comes from a human donor with active COVID-19. The donor label of this sample is uncertain.

As DNA, the CDR3 is TGCGCCAGCAGCCCCGCAGGGGTCTATGGCTACACCTTC. Its translation: CASSPAGVYGYTF. V and J are TRBV5-1 and TRBJ1-2, with a weak D call TRBD1 (6 bases). Germline lookup yields CDR1 SGHRS and CDR2 YFSETQ. The V and J ends lost 4 bases and 4 bases respectively, with 11 bases between them. This CDR3 contains 13 residues.